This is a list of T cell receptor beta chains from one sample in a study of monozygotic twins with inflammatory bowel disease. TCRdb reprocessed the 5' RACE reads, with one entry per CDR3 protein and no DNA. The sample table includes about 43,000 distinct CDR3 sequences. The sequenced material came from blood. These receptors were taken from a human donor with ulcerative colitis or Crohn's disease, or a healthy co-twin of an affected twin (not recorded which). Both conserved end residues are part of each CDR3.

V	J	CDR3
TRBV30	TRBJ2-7	CAWSFRDRAYEQYF
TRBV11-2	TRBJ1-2	CASSRGQNYGYTF
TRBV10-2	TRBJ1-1	CASSPWEDRATEAFF
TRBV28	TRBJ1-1	CASRTSNTEAFF
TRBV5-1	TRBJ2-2	CASSSEKGGRNTGELFF
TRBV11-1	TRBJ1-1	CASSPDRLNTEAFF
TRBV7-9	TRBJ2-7	CASSLEGGLVDEQYF
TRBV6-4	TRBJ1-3	CASNTGPPSGNTIYF
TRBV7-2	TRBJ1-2	CASSSNGGANYGYTF
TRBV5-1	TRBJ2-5	CASSLGIGRQETQYF
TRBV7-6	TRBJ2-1	CASSLSTGTGAVEQFF
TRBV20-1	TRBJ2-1	CSARDPVTGGSYNEQFF
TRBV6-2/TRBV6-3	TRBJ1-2	CASSPDRELGYTF
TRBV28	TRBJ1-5	CASSLGFGPQHF